One sample yielded the 30 T cell receptor beta chains listed below, sequenced in a study of Graves' ophthalmopathy and Graves' hyperthyroidism. For repertoire sequencing, the TCR beta CDR3 regions were amplified from RNA transcripts. RT-PCR with HTBI primers came first, then second-round multiplex PCR. TCRdb used MiXCR to reprocess the multiplex PCR reads, holding one entry per CDR3 protein. The data show 500,000 to 700,000 distinct CDR3 sequences, about 35% seen once. Material: peripheral blood or thyroid tissue (not recorded which). All receptors derive from an adult man with Graves' hyperthyroidism.

This clonotype was observed many times. The V gene is TRBV29-1, the J gene TRBJ1-5, with no clear D. Trimming shortened V by 8 bases and J by 0 bases, and 14 bases separated the two germline ends. The CDR3 runs to 14 residues. Germline V gene sequence: CDR1 SQVTM, CDR2 ANQGSEA. The CDR3 region is CSPDAGLSNQPQHF. The CDR3 coding sequence is TGCAGCCCGGATGCCGGACTTAGCAATCAGCCCCAGCATTTT.

This clonotype was observed at least ten times. The chain links TRBV12-3 or TRBV12-4 to TRBJ2-7; either TRBD1 or TRBD2 may supply D (6 bases each). CDR3 size: 14 residues. The ends were cut back, 3 bases at V and 3 bases at J, with 12 bases in the middle. CDR3 region: CASSFRGGSYEQYF. Written as DNA, the CDR3 is TGTGCCAGCAGTTTTCGAGGGGGGAGCTACGAGCAGTACTTC.

This chain links TRBV27 with TRBJ1-5; 7 positions match TRBD1. The length of the CDR3 is 14 residues. The germline gives CDR1 MNHEY, CDR2 SMNVEV (reference sequence). Trimming removed 5 bases from V and 5 bases from J; junction bases left unmatched: 6. CDR3 region: CASSVQGGYQPQHF. The CDR3 bases are TGTGCCAGCAGTGTCCAGGGGGGTTATCAGCCCCAGCATTTT.

The rearrangement joins TRBV29-1 to TRBJ1-1, with TRBD1 as a possible D gene (5 bases). The CDR3 has 12 amino acids. V lost 0 bases to trimming and J lost 11 bases, with 13 bases between them. Germline values: CDR1 SQVTM, CDR2 ANQGSEA. CDR3 nucleotide sequence: TGCAGCGTTGAAGAATTTGGGACGGAGGCTTTCTTT. Protein: CSVEEFGTEAFF.

This clonotype was seen once. A much larger clone lies one base from this, so it may be a read error. The rearrangement links TRBV10-3 to TRBJ1-5; D possibly corresponds to TRBD1 (5 bases). V was cut by 5 bases and J by 3 bases, with 11 bases left in between. Germline CDR1 and CDR2: ENHRY and SYGVKD. The CDR3 consists of 14 residues. CDR3: CAISPTVFNQPQHF. CDR3 nucleotides: TGTGCCATCAGTCCGACAGTATTCAATCAGCCCCAGCATTTT.

The J gene is TRBJ1-4, the V gene TRBV10-3; possibly TRBD1 for D (6 bases). The V gene lost 0 bases and the J gene lost 6 bases, with 8 bases spanning the gap. Germline CDR1 is ENHRY and CDR2 is SYGVKD. The CDR3 runs to 14 residues. CDR3 in DNA: TGTGCCATCAGTGAGTCGGGACACTATGAAAAACTGTTTTTT. Its protein is CAISESGHYEKLFF.

The chain carries TRBV28 and TRBJ1-1; no clear D. Germline CDR1 MDHEN, CDR2 SYDVKM. The CDR3 extends over 13 amino acids. The V and J ends lost 6 bases and 4 bases respectively, with 12 bases between them. The DNA for the CDR3 is TGTGCCAGCAGCTCAGACATTATCACTGAAGCTTTCTTT. Its protein is CASSSDIITEAFF.

There are a few counts of this clonotype. V and J are TRBV10-2 and TRBJ1-4, with D perhaps TRBD1 (5 bases). In germline, CDR1 is WSHSY, CDR2 SAAADI. There are 15 residues in the CDR3. Trimming cost V 4 bases and J 5 bases, with 14 bases left between them. The DNA of the CDR3 is TGCGCCAGCAGTGGCACCGACAGAAAGAATGAAAAACTGTTTTTT. Residues: CASSGTDRKNEKLFF.

A remark on this clonotype: A much larger clone lies a single base off, so this may be a read error. Without the conserved terminal phenylalanine or tryptophan, this CDR3 likely stems from a read error. The chain carries TRBV5-1 and TRBJ1-5; perhaps TRBD1 as D (5 bases). Per the germline V gene, CDR1 is SGHRS and CDR2 is YFSETQ. The CDR3 consists of 17 residues. The CDR3 DNA follows: TGTGCCAGCCTACGCGGGACGGCTCATCGGGGCAATCAGCCCCAGCATTCT. As protein: CASLRGTAHRGNQPQHS.

V gene TRBV7-8 combines with J gene TRBJ2-7; a weak D match, TRBD1 (5 bases). The V end was cut by 5 bases, the J end by 5 bases, with 10 bases between. The CDR3 is made up of 12 amino acids. CDR1 and CDR2 (germline): SGHVS, FQNEAQ. The CDR3 DNA is TGTGCCAGCAGCCGGACATCCAACGAGCAGTACTTC. Amino acid sequence: CASSRTSNEQYF.

This clonotype was recorded at least ten times. This rearrangement joins TRBV24-1 to TRBJ2-5; TRBD1 aligns across 7 bases. This CDR3 is built from 14 residues. CDR1 and CDR2 from the germline V gene are KGHDR and SFDVKD. The J segment lost 3 bases and the V segment lost 4 bases, leaving 4 bases of the junction unmatched. The CDR3 coding sequence is TGTGCCACCAGTGAAGGACAGGTAAAAGAGACCCAGTACTTC. It specifies CATSEGQVKETQYF.

The gene calls are TRBV7-3 and TRBJ2-2; tentatively, D is TRBD1 or TRBD2 (6 bases each). V was clipped by 6 bases and J by 4 bases, with 18 bases between them. CDR1 SGHTA and CDR2 FQGTGA come from the germline V gene. The CDR3 consists of 16 residues. CDR3 region: CASSFSGGPGTGELFF. The CDR3 DNA reads TGTGCCAGCAGTTTTTCTGGGGGGCCGGGCACCGGGGAGCTGTTTTTT.

J is TRBJ1-1 and V is TRBV19; D is perhaps TRBD1 (6 bases). CDR3 length: 15 amino acids. With 5 bases removed from V and 2 bases from J, the gap between germline ends came to 15 bases. Germline CDR1 and CDR2: LNHDA and SQIVND (reference sequence). The CDR3 sequence: CASSGPGHVNTEAFF. CDR3 bases: TGTGCCAGTAGTGGTCCGGGACACGTCAACACTGAAGCTTTCTTT.

As for this clonotype: A much larger clone differs by one base, so this may be a read error. The chain recombines TRBV20-1 with TRBJ2-5, with 9 bases fitting TRBD1. The V gene's germline CDR1 is DFQATT and CDR2 SNEGSKA (reference sequence). This CDR3 is built from 16 residues. J lost 4 bases, V lost 1 base, and 10 bases had no gene match. The CDR3 DNA reads as TGCAGTGCTAGAGTCCGAGACAGGGGGTATCCAGAGACCCAGTACTTC. It codes for CSARVRDRGYPETQYF.

For this clonotype: This may arise from a read error, as a much more abundant clone is one base away. This CDR3 fails to terminate in the conserved phenylalanine or tryptophan, so it likely reflects a read error. This chain connects TRBV5-6 to TRBJ1-1; no reliable D call. This CDR3 comprises 14 residues. CDR1 SGHDT and CDR2 YYEEEE come from the germline V gene. Trimming took off 1 base at V and 2 bases at J, with 9 bases between the two ends. The CDR3: CASSLWGANTEAFS. CDR3 DNA: TGTGCCAGCAGCTTGTGGGGTGCTAACACTGAAGCTTTCTCT.

Note on this clonotype: Being one base from a much bigger clone, this may be a read error. The chain joins TRBV12-3 or TRBV12-4 to TRBJ1-4, with a possible D match to TRBD1 (5 bases). The CDR3 runs 15 residues. The CDR3, as DNA: TGTGCCAGCAGTTTCGGGGGGACCACTAATAAAAAACTGTTTTTT. This sequence encodes CASSFGGTTNKKLFF.

This clonotype appeared many times. The V and J genes are TRBV2 and TRBJ2-2; 10 nucleotides align to TRBD1. This CDR3 comprises 15 residues. Unmatched junction bases numbered 6, after V lost 6 bases and J lost 5 bases. CDR1 is SNHLY and CDR2 is FYNNEI in the germline V gene. CDR3 DNA sequence: TGTGCCAGCAGATGGACAGGGGGACGGACCGGGGAGCTGTTTTTT. Residues: CASRWTGGRTGELFF. Full variable domain (remainder filled in from reference TRBV2 and TRBJ2-2): EPEVTQTPSHQVTQMGQEVILRCVPISNHLYFYWYRQILGQKVEFLVSFYNNEISEKSEIFDDQFSVERPDGSNFTLKIRSTKLEDSAMYFCASRWTGGRTGELFFGEGSRLTVL.

This clonotype was observed at least ten times. The chain uses TRBV9 and TRBJ2-2; a weak D match, TRBD2 (6 bases). The length of the CDR3 is 15 residues. CDR1 is SGDLS and CDR2 is YYNGEE in the germline V gene. The ends were cut back, 1 base at V and 5 bases at J, with 12 bases in the middle. The CDR3 sequence: CASSVWAAGTGELFF. The CDR3, as DNA: TGTGCCAGCAGCGTATGGGCCGCGGGGACCGGGGAGCTGTTTTTT.

In this sample, this clonotype turned up a few times. This chain links TRBV11-2 with TRBJ1-1; no clear D gene. Germline CDR1 reads SGHAT; CDR2 reads FQNNGV. The CDR3 covers 14 residues. The V end lost 1 base, the J end lost 3 bases, and 9 bases lay between the germline ends. CDR3 sequence (DNA): TGTGCCAGCAGCTTAGGGTTACGGGACACTGAAGCTTTCTTT. It yields the protein CASSLGLRDTEAFF.

The chain combines TRBV10-3 with TRBJ1-3; D possibly corresponds to TRBD1 (5 bases). Per germline, CDR1 ENHRY and CDR2 SYGVKD. CDR3 size: 13 residues. V was shortened by 7 bases and J by 7 bases, with 14 bases between the two germline ends. The CDR3 loop is CAINTGTANTIYF. The DNA for the CDR3 is TGTGCCATCAACACCGGGACTGCGAACACCATATATTTT.

This clonotype was detected many times. The CDR3 bases are TGCAGCGCGGGACAACGCAATCAGCCCCAGCATTTT. Protein sequence: CSAGQRNQPQHF. The chain joins TRBV29-1 to TRBJ1-5, with a tentative D call TRBD1 (6 bases). From germline, CDR1 is SQVTM and CDR2 ANQGSEA. V dropped 7 bases and J dropped 2 bases, with 9 bases sitting between them. This CDR3 region has 12 residues. The full variable domain, its missing parts supplied by reference TRBV29-1 and TRBJ1-5, is SAVISQKPSRDICQRGTSLTIQCQVDSQVTMMFWYRQQPGQSLTLIATANQGSEATYESGFVIDKFPISRPNLTFSTLTVSNMSPEDSSIYLCSAGQRNQPQHFGDGTRLSIL.

This chain links TRBV5-8 with TRBJ1-4, with D perhaps TRBD1 (6 bases). Germline CDR1 reads SGHTS; CDR2 reads YDEGEE. The CDR3 is 14 amino acids. V was cut by 3 bases and J by 4 bases, with 10 bases left in between. For the CDR3, the DNA is TGTGCCAGCAGCTGGACAGCCTATAATGAAAAACTGTTTTTT. It codes for CASSWTAYNEKLFF.

Concerning this clonotype itself: This may be a read error: a much more frequent sequence differs by one nucleotide. V and J are TRBV2 and TRBJ1-5, with D possibly being TRBD1 (6 bases). V lost 6 bases to trimming and J lost 2 bases, with 17 bases between them. The CDR3 contains 16 residues. Germline CDR1 reads SNHLY; CDR2 reads FYNNEI. The CDR3 DNA is TGTGCCAGCAGGGCGTCTGGGGGGCATGGCAATCAGCCCCAGCATTTT. Encoded protein: CASRASGGHGNQPQHF.

This rearrangement joins TRBV29-1 to TRBJ2-5; possibly TRBD1 for D (6 bases). The CDR3 totals 12 residues. Germline CDR1 is SQVTM and CDR2 is ANQGSEA. Trimming took off 8 bases at V and 3 bases at J, with 13 bases between the two ends. CDR3 DNA: TGCAGCTCATTGGACAGTAAAGAGACCCAGTACTTC. Translation gives CSSLDSKETQYF.

The chain uses TRBV24-1 and TRBJ2-5; D gene ambiguous. The CDR3 runs 14 residues. Germline V gene sequence: CDR1 KGHDR, CDR2 SFDVKD. Trimming removed 3 bases at V and 1 base at J, with 8 bases between. CDR3 nucleotides: TGTGCCACCAGTGATAACGGCTTCCAAGAGACCCAGTACTTC. It yields the protein CATSDNGFQETQYF.

This clonotype was counted at least ten times. The chain is built from TRBV20-1 and TRBJ1-2, with 7 bases aligning to TRBD1. This CDR3 contains 12 residues. Germline V lookup: CDR1 DFQATT, CDR2 SNEGSKA (reference sequence). V trimming: 4 bases; J trimming: 4 bases; junction bases outside the gene matches: 3. The CDR3 DNA follows: TGCAGTGCTAAAGACAGGGCCTATGGCTACACCTTC. Residues: CSAKDRAYGYTF.

This clonotype was counted ten times or more. The chain recombines TRBV7-9 with TRBJ2-7; TRBD1 is a possible D gene (6 bases). The V end lost 5 bases, the J end lost 2 bases, and 19 bases lay between the germline ends. CDR3 length: 16 residues. From germline, CDR1 is SEHNR and CDR2 FQNEAQ (reference sequence). This CDR3 is CASSPPQGRATYEQYF. CDR3 DNA sequence: TGTGCCAGCAGCCCCCCCCAGGGGCGGGCGACCTACGAGCAGTACTTC.

This clonotype showed up just once. This rearrangement joins TRBV7-6 to TRBJ2-5; D could derive from TRBD1 or TRBD2 (5 bases each). Germline loops: CDR1 SGHVS, CDR2 FNYEAQ. CDR3 size: 14 residues. V lost 6 bases to trimming and J lost 5 bases, with 16 bases between them. This chain's CDR3 is CASRGPTSHETQYF. As DNA, the CDR3 is TGTGCCAGCAGGGGACCTACTAGTCACGAGACCCAGTACTTC.

This clonotype was seen many times. The chain couples TRBV7-6 to TRBJ2-5; 11 bases map to TRBD2. CDR3 length equals 15 residues. V was pared by 1 base and J by 3 bases, with 1 base of the junction left unmatched. Germline CDR1 and CDR2: SGHVS and FNYEAQ. CDR3 protein: CASSLGLAGKETQYF. As DNA, the CDR3 is TGTGCCAGCAGCTTAGGACTAGCGGGGAAAGAGACCCAGTACTTC. Filled out from reference TRBV7-6 and TRBJ2-5, the complete variable domain reads GAGVSQSPRYKVTKRGQDVALRCDPISGHVSLYWYRQALGQGPEFLTYFNYEAQQDKSGLPNDRFSAERPEGSISTLTIQRTEQRDSAMYRCASSLGLAGKETQYFGPGTRLLVL.

The chain links TRBV5-1 to TRBJ1-5, with a possible D match to TRBD1 (5 bases). With 0 bases removed from V and 11 bases from J, the gap between germline ends came to 18 bases. Germline V CDR1 and CDR2: SGHRS, YFSETQ. The CDR3 spans 15 residues. CDR3 protein: CASSLDRTQVEAQHF. CDR3 bases: TGCGCCAGCAGCTTGGACAGGACACAGGTTGAGGCCCAGCATTTT. Supplemented by reference TRBV5-1 and TRBJ1-5, the full variable domain reads KAGVTQTPRYLIKTRGQQVTLSCSPISGHRSVSWYQQTPGQGLQFLFEYFSETQRNKGNFPGRFSGRQFSNSRSEMNVSTLELGDSALYLCASSLDRTQVEAQHFGDGTRLSIL.